Below, 32 T cell receptor beta chains from the same sample are listed, as sequenced in a study of CD8 T cells in ankylosing spondylitis. TCRdb redid the calling of the 5' RACE reads with MiXCR, one entry per CDR3 protein. The sample has about 240,000 distinct CDR3 sequences, about 10% seen once; the top ten hold roughly 6.8%. Material: blood, either unsorted or a sorted T cell fraction (not recorded which). The receptors were sampled from a male donor with ankylosing spondylitis or in good health (not recorded which).

This clonotype was seen ten or more times. The chain joins TRBV3-1 to TRBJ2-3, with D possibly matching TRBD1 (6 bases). This CDR3 is 15 amino acids long. The V gene's germline CDR1 is LGHDT and CDR2 YNNKEL (reference sequence). The ends were cut back, 0 bases at V and 6 bases at J, with 13 bases in the middle. CDR3 amino acids: CASSQENREMDTQYF. CDR3 in DNA: TGTGCCAGCAGCCAAGAGAACAGGGAAATGGATACGCAGTATTTT.

This clonotype was seen ten or more times. The chain carries TRBV7-3 and TRBJ2-1, with D unresolved. The germline V gene encodes CDR1 SGHTA and CDR2 FQGTGA. This CDR3 region has 13 residues. Trimming took 1 base from V and 7 from J, leaving 8 bases between them. The CDR3 loop reads CASSLRSWNEQFF. In DNA, the CDR3 is TGTGCCAGCAGCTTAAGGTCGTGGAATGAGCAGTTCTTC.

This clonotype has at least ten counts. The V gene is TRBV5-1, the J gene TRBJ2-1; 7 bases line up with TRBD2. Germline lookup yields CDR1 SGHRS and CDR2 YFSETQ. The CDR3 is 14 residues long. J lost 7 bases, V lost 6 bases, and 10 bases had no gene match. CDR3 sequence: CASTTGTKGNEQFF. As DNA, the CDR3 is TGCGCCAGCACCACCGGGACTAAGGGGAATGAGCAGTTCTTC.

This clonotype came up many times. The chain joins TRBV27 to TRBJ2-3; 12 nucleotides align to TRBD2. J was trimmed by 3 bases and V by 6 bases; bases with no gene match: 16. This CDR3 region has 19 residues. CDR1 and CDR2 (germline): MNHEY, SMNVEV (reference sequence). CDR3 bases: TGTGCCAGCAGACCACGGCGGCTAGCGGGGGGGCGGTCGACAGATACGCAGTATTTT. This translates into CASRPRRLAGGRSTDTQYF.

As to this clonotype: This may arise from a read error, as a much more abundant clone is one base away. The genes are TRBV7-9 and TRBJ2-7, with TRBD1 matching over 7 bases. With V trimmed by 4 bases and J by 3 bases, 6 bases remained unmatched. CDR3 length: 14 residues. The V gene's germline CDR1 is SEHNR and CDR2 FQNEAQ (reference sequence). This CDR3 reads CASSSDRDSYEQYF. For the CDR3, the DNA is TGTGCCAGCAGCTCCGACCGGGACAGCTACGAGCAGTACTTC.

J is TRBJ1-2 and V is TRBV28; tentative D call: TRBD1 (5 bases). CDR1 and CDR2 from the germline V gene are MDHEN and SYDVKM. This CDR3 has 11 amino acids. Trimming cost V 9 bases and J 8 bases, with 13 bases left between them. The CDR3 DNA sequence: TGTGCCAGTCAAGGGGCATGGGGCTACACCTTC. It specifies CASQGAWGYTF.

This clonotype was observed many times. This chain uses TRBV5-1 with TRBJ2-1, with D possibly matching TRBD2 (7 bases). This CDR3 contains 15 residues. Germline V gives CDR1 SGHRS, CDR2 YFSETQ. V lost 4 bases and J 8 bases, leaving 19 bases between the germline ends. The CDR3 protein is CASSRRGVEGDEQFF. The CDR3 DNA reads TGCGCCAGCAGCCGTCGGGGGGTTGAGGGGGATGAGCAGTTCTTC.

The CDR3 DNA reads as TGTGCCAGCAGTTCAGGGACTAGCGAAGAGACCCAGTACTTC. Translated: CASSSGTSEETQYF. V is TRBV27 and J is TRBJ2-5; 10 bases are a match to TRBD2. The CDR3 sequence is 14 residues long. Germline assignment: CDR1 MNHEY and CDR2 SMNVEV (reference sequence). With V trimmed by 4 bases and J by 3 bases, 2 bases remained unmatched.

V gene TRBV7-2 combines with J gene TRBJ2-1, with TRBD2 identical over 11 bases. CDR1 and CDR2 from the germline V gene are SGHTA and FQGNSA. V dropped 3 bases and J dropped 6; count of bases not matched to a gene: 13. The length of the CDR3 is 18 residues. CDR3 sequence: CASSFATSGSSVFNEQFF. The DNA for the CDR3 is TGTGCCAGCAGCTTTGCTACTAGCGGGAGTTCTGTCTTCAATGAGCAGTTCTTC. Full variable domain (remainder filled in from reference TRBV7-2 and TRBJ2-1): GAGVSQSPSNKVTEKGKDVELRCDPISGHTALYWYRQSLGQGLEFLIYFQGNSAPDKSGLPSDRFSAERTGGSVSTLTIQRTQQEDSAVYLCASSFATSGSSVFNEQFFGPGTRLTVL.

This clonotype has at least ten counts. This rearrangement joins TRBV5-1 to TRBJ2-7; 9 positions agree with TRBD2. The junction had 1 base not matched to a gene; V was cut back by 0 bases and J by 6 bases. CDR3 length: 13 amino acids. Germline CDR1 and CDR2: SGHRS and YFSETQ. The CDR3 DNA reads as TGCGCCAGCAGCTTGGTACTAGCGGGCGAGCAGTACTTC. It encodes CASSLVLAGEQYF. Variable domain in full (rest from reference TRBV5-1 and TRBJ2-7): KAGVTQTPRYLIKTRGQQVTLSCSPISGHRSVSWYQQTPGQGLQFLFEYFSETQRNKGNFPGRFSGRQFSNSRSEMNVSTLELGDSALYLCASSLVLAGEQYFGPGTRLTVT.

This clonotype occurred a few times. This chain links TRBV3-1 with TRBJ1-2, with TRBD1 as a possible D gene (5 bases). Germline V gene data show CDR1 as LGHDT and CDR2 as YNNKEL (reference sequence). The CDR3 length is 17 residues. V gave up 0 bases and J gave up 0 bases, with 14 bases separating them. The CDR3 sequence: CASSQEGHPGANYGYTF. The CDR3 nucleotides are TGTGCCAGCAGCCAAGAAGGGCACCCGGGGGCTAACTATGGCTACACCTTC.

This clonotype was counted between two and nine times. The V and J genes are TRBV5-1 and TRBJ2-1, with 10 bases lining up with TRBD1. Germline trimming cut 4 bases from V and 6 bases from J; bases unmatched to any gene: 4. The CDR3 consists of 14 residues. From germline, CDR1 is SGHRS and CDR2 YFSETQ. The CDR3 region has the DNA TGCGCCAGCAGCACCGGGACAGGGGTCAATGAGCAGTTCTTC. Its translation is CASSTGTGVNEQFF.

There are many counts of this clonotype. This chain links TRBV7-6 with TRBJ1-4; D gene ambiguous. The CDR3 extends over 14 amino acids. Germline CDR1 SGHVS, CDR2 FNYEAQ. V dropped 0 bases and J dropped 10 bases, with 12 bases sitting between them. This CDR3 is CASSLAGFSGKLFF. The CDR3 nucleotides read TGTGCCAGCAGCTTAGCGGGGTTTTCGGGAAAACTGTTTTTT.

This sequence joins TRBV20-1 and TRBJ2-1, with D hard to call. The CDR3 spans 10 residues. Germline-derived CDR1 and CDR2 are DFQATT and SNEGSKA (reference sequence). The V end was cut by 3 bases, the J end by 8 bases, with 5 bases between. The CDR3 nucleotides read TGCAGTGCTAGTGTCCATGAGCAGTTCTTC. The encoded protein is CSASVHEQFF.

This clonotype was seen at least ten times. This chain connects TRBV5-1 to TRBJ2-5; perhaps TRBD2 as D (5 bases). The V end lost 2 bases, the J end lost 4 bases, and 9 bases lay between the germline ends. The CDR3 contains 13 residues. Germline V gene lookup returns CDR1 SGHRS and CDR2 YFSETQ. The CDR3 DNA follows: TGCGCCAGCAGCTTACGAGGGAGAGAGACCCAGTACTTC. Its protein product is CASSLRGRETQYF. Variable domain in full (rest from reference TRBV5-1 and TRBJ2-5): KAGVTQTPRYLIKTRGQQVTLSCSPISGHRSVSWYQQTPGQGLQFLFEYFSETQRNKGNFPGRFSGRQFSNSRSEMNVSTLELGDSALYLCASSLRGRETQYFGPGTRLLVL.

V usage is TRBV14 and J usage is TRBJ2-5; D may be TRBD1 (6 bases). The CDR3 contains 15 residues. In germline, CDR1 is SGHDN, CDR2 FVKESK. V lost 3 bases and J lost 2, with 13 bases in between. The CDR3 DNA follows: TGTGCCAGCAGCCAGTTGACAGGTCTTCAAGAGACCCAGTACTTC. Residues: CASSQLTGLQETQYF.

This clonotype was picked up many times. The V call is TRBV7-8, the J call TRBJ1-2; TRBD1 is a possible D gene (5 bases). Per germline, CDR1 SGHVS and CDR2 FQNEAQ. Trimming stripped 4 bases from V and 1 base from J, with 10 bases between. The CDR3 extends over 14 amino acids. The CDR3 region has the DNA TGTGCCAGCAGCTCGATCAGGGATAACTATGGCTACACCTTC. The encoded protein is CASSSIRDNYGYTF.

This clonotype was seen at least ten times. The chain uses TRBV5-1 and TRBJ1-1; tentative D call: TRBD1 (5 bases). With 4 bases removed from V and 0 bases from J, the gap between germline ends came to 16 bases. The CDR3 length is 16 residues. Germline-derived CDR1 and CDR2 are SGHRS and YFSETQ. The CDR3 DNA reads TGCGCCAGCAGCCTCCCACAGGCTACATTGAACACTGAAGCTTTCTTT. Encoded protein: CASSLPQATLNTEAFF.

In its sample, this clonotype was seen many times. This chain connects TRBV5-6 to TRBJ2-3; 9 bases map to TRBD2. The CDR3 runs to 17 residues. The V and J ends lost 0 bases and 2 bases, in that order; junction bases with no gene match: 7. The germline CDR1 and CDR2 sequences are SGHDT and YYEEEE. CDR3 region: CASSLGTSVPYTDTQYF. In DNA form, the CDR3 reads TGTGCCAGCAGCTTGGGGACTAGCGTCCCTTACACAGATACGCAGTATTTT.

This clonotype was seen at least ten times. The chain recombines TRBV5-1 with TRBJ1-5; maybe TRBD1 (6 bases). Germline CDR1 SGHRS, CDR2 YFSETQ. The V and J ends lost 0 bases and 2 bases respectively, with 12 bases between them. The CDR3 consists of 16 residues. Here the CDR3 DNA reads TGCGCCAGCAGCTTGGTAGGGGGGGAAGGCAATCAGCCCCAGCATTTT. The encoded protein is CASSLVGGEGNQPQHF. Combining the CDR3 with reference TRBV5-1 and TRBJ1-5 gives the whole variable domain KAGVTQTPRYLIKTRGQQVTLSCSPISGHRSVSWYQQTPGQGLQFLFEYFSETQRNKGNFPGRFSGRQFSNSRSEMNVSTLELGDSALYLCASSLVGGEGNQPQHFGDGTRLSIL.

This clonotype has more than one count but fewer than ten. The rearrangement uses TRBV7-9 and TRBJ2-5, with 14 bases that match TRBD2. V dropped 2 bases and J dropped 4; count of bases not matched to a gene: 6. CDR3 size: 17 residues. Germline V gene lookup returns CDR1 SEHNR and CDR2 FQNEAQ (reference sequence). CDR3 residues: CASSLWGTSGRRETQYF. As DNA, the CDR3 is TGTGCCAGCAGCTTATGGGGGACTAGCGGGAGACGAGAGACCCAGTACTTC.

This clonotype has a count of ten or more. One base away lies a much larger clone, so this may be a sequencing read error. The rearrangement joins TRBV25-1 to TRBJ2-7; D gene unclear. The CDR3 contains 13 residues. Trimming left V 6 bases short and J 2 bases short, with 11 bases between. In germline, CDR1 is MGHDK, CDR2 SYGVNS. This CDR3 reads CASSVPYAYEQYF. The DNA of the CDR3 is TGTGCCAGCAGCGTCCCCTATGCCTACGAGCAGTACTTC.

This clonotype was seen at least ten times. The V gene is TRBV3-1, the J gene TRBJ2-5, with D perhaps matching TRBD2 (6 bases). The ends were cut back, 3 bases at V and 4 bases at J, with 12 bases in the middle. The CDR3 spans 14 residues. CDR1 and CDR2 (germline): LGHDT, YNNKEL (reference sequence). CDR3 nucleotides: TGTGCCAGCAGCCACCGGAGGGGTGCAGAGACCCAGTACTTC. This gives the protein CASSHRRGAETQYF.

The rearrangement links TRBV5-6 to TRBJ2-1, with 11 bases aligning to TRBD2. This CDR3 contains 17 residues. Germline CDR1 reads SGHDT; CDR2 reads YYEEEE. The V and J ends lost 4 bases and 0 bases, in that order; junction bases with no gene match: 6. In nucleotides, the CDR3 is TGTGCCAGCAGCGCCAACCTAGCGGGGGGCTCCTACAATGAGCAGTTCTTC. This translates into CASSANLAGGSYNEQFF.

This clonotype occurred many times. V usage is TRBV5-1 and J usage is TRBJ2-7, with D hard to call. V was shortened by 4 bases and J by 5 bases, with 25 bases between the two germline ends. In germline, CDR1 is SGHRS, CDR2 YFSETQ. CDR3 size: 17 residues. DNA for the CDR3: TGCGCCAGCAGCCCCGGAAACGTTCTCCCGCTTGTCGACGAGCAGTACTTC. Translating gives CASSPGNVLPLVDEQYF. The full variable domain, completed using reference TRBV5-1 and TRBJ2-7, is KAGVTQTPRYLIKTRGQQVTLSCSPISGHRSVSWYQQTPGQGLQFLFEYFSETQRNKGNFPGRFSGRQFSNSRSEMNVSTLELGDSALYLCASSPGNVLPLVDEQYFGPGTRLTVT.

At least ten counts were recorded for this clonotype. The chain combines TRBV5-5 with TRBJ2-7, with TRBD1 matching over 7 bases. From germline, CDR1 is SGHKS and CDR2 YYEKEE (reference sequence). CDR3 length: 13 amino acids. V lost 3 bases to trimming and J lost 4 bases; unmatched junction nucleotides: 4. This CDR3 is CASSYEQGYEQYF. The DNA of the CDR3 is TGTGCCAGCAGCTACGAACAGGGGTACGAGCAGTACTTC.

The chain uses TRBV27 and TRBJ2-2; 12 bases line up with TRBD1. The V gene end was trimmed by 6 bases and the J gene end by 7 bases; junction bases not matched to a gene: 6. This CDR3 spans 15 amino acids. Germline-derived CDR1 and CDR2 are MNHEY and SMNVEV (reference sequence). Here the CDR3 DNA reads TGTGCCAGCAGAGCCGGGACAGGGGGCATCGGGGAGCTGTTTTTT. Its translation: CASRAGTGGIGELFF.

V is TRBV7-3 and J is TRBJ2-1; D uncertain. Germline loops: CDR1 SGHTA, CDR2 FQGTGA. This CDR3 has 15 residues. V lost 2 bases and J lost 4, with 12 bases in between. The DNA for the CDR3 is TGTGCCAGCAGCTTAGAACGGGCGGAATACAATGAGCAGTTCTTC. Protein product: CASSLERAEYNEQFF.

This clonotype was seen repeatedly, ten times or more. The genes are TRBV29-1 and TRBJ1-2, with 10 positions matching TRBD1. Germline trimming cut 8 bases from V and 10 bases from J; bases unmatched to any gene: 10. Germline lookup yields CDR1 SQVTM and CDR2 ANQGSEA. The CDR3 runs to 12 residues. For the CDR3, the DNA is TGCAGCTCACTGGGGACAGGGGAGGACTACACCTTC. Protein: CSSLGTGEDYTF.

Only a few counts were recorded for this clonotype. This rearrangement joins TRBV12-3 or TRBV12-4 to TRBJ2-7; a possible D gene is TRBD2 (7 bases). The CDR3 is 20 amino acids. Trimming took 6 bases from V and 3 from J, leaving 33 bases between them. In DNA, the CDR3 is TGTGCCAGCAGCTCCGGGGGTCGGGACTTCCGAGGGAGGGGGGGCTACGAGCAGTACTTC. This gives the protein CASSSGGRDFRGRGGYEQYF.

CDR3 bases: TGCGCCAGCAGCTCGACCGGGACAATGGAAGGAAACACCATATATTTT. Translating it yields CASSSTGTMEGNTIYF. This chain joins TRBV5-1 and TRBJ1-3; TRBD1 might be the D (6 bases). The CDR3 spans 16 residues. CDR1 SGHRS and CDR2 YFSETQ come from the germline V gene. The V gene lost 3 bases and the J gene lost 4 bases, with 17 bases spanning the gap.

Only a few counts were recorded for this clonotype. The J gene is TRBJ1-2, the V gene TRBV7-9; TRBD1 might be the D (5 bases). CDR1 SEHNR and CDR2 FQNEAQ come from the germline V gene (reference sequence). The CDR3 consists of 14 residues. Trimming stripped 5 bases from V and 3 bases from J, with 13 bases between. This CDR3 reads CASSGGGAHYGYTF. The CDR3 DNA sequence: TGTGCCAGCAGCGGCGGGGGAGCACACTATGGCTACACCTTC.